The present T cell receptor (beta chain) was sequenced within a study of cytomegalovirus exposure and HLA in healthy donors. The PCR ran on 60 Vbeta and 13 Jbeta primers. TCRdb's table, derived via immunoSEQ multiplex PCR, lists solely in-frame clones and lacks some. The table has about 180,000 clones, around 80% seen once. For this clone: No antigen is known for it.

Study-wide points: Cytomegalovirus-associated TCR beta chains were listed, numbering 150 to 200.

Source material: PBMCs. This clonotype was sampled from a man between 35 and 55 years old in good health and CMV-seronegative.

The CDR3 DNA reads as TGTGCCAGCAGCCCCCAGCGGACTAGCACAGATACGCAGTATTTT. This translates into CASSPQRTSTDTQYF. This chain connects TRBV7-2 to TRBJ2-3; D is possibly TRBD2 (5 bases). Germline values: CDR1 SGHTA, CDR2 FQGNSA. The V end lost 5 bases, the J end lost 0 bases, and 12 bases lay between the germline ends. The CDR3 totals 15 residues.